This T cell receptor beta chain derives from a study of T cell repertoires in cytomegalovirus infection (dated by TCRdb to between 2018 and 2021). Broadly, across the study: Donor HLA type was relevant to the analysis, because carriage of CMV infection together with the matching HLA type was indicated by public TCR beta signatures. Findings and caveats that apply to the study as a whole: The ex vivo response was dominated by HLA-C-restricted CMV-specific TCR beta clonotypes, which also provided the single most frequent clonotype in two of eight donors. Cumulative frequency of public TCR beta family members discriminated carriers of CMV infection plus the relevant HLA type in this cohort and an independent 352-donor cohort.

This clonotype showed up just once. Which antigen it targets is not known. Base qualities are not provided; no much larger clone lies one nucleotide away. Single-read evidence is weak. The data were produced on an Illumina HiSeq 1500. Starting from the raw public reads, TCRdb applied fastp trimming at Q25, assembled clones with MiXCR and retained in-frame beta chains. Every entry covers one CDR3 protein and lists the most common genes and DNA from its rows. The sample has about 740,000 distinct CDR3 sequences on record, less than 40% of them singletons. About 2.8% of the sample lies in the top ten. The sequenced sample consisted of PBMCs. This clonotype was obtained from a human donor in good health (CMV status not recorded). Some clones in this sample may be carry-over from other donors' samples.

The DNA sequence is as follows: TGTGCCAGCAGAAAAGCCGGGTCCCAAGAGACCCAGTACTTC. Its amino acids are CASRKAGSQETQYF. The V gene is TRBV6-5 and the J gene is TRBJ2-5, with the D gene not clear enough to name. The germline V gene sets CDR1 to MNHEY and CDR2 to SVGAGI. From cysteine to phenylalanine, the CDR3 is 14 amino acids long. Left in the record is the CDR3 DNA by itself, 42 bases read in frame from the first base. Cut back by 6 bases and 1 base, the V and J ends lie 12 bases apart.